This T cell receptor (beta chain) was obtained from a study of T cell responses to AZD1222 COVID-19 vaccine. About the research overall: It was second doses at about 4 or about 12 weeks that were pooled.

Concerning this clone itself: Its specificity is not known.

With 8 bases removed from V and 2 bases from J, the gap between germline ends came to 6 bases. The CDR3 covers 12 residues. Germline V gives CDR1 SSHAT, CDR2 FNYEAQ (reference sequence). Sequencing used immunoSEQ multiplex PCR; TCRdb keeps in-frame clones, though not all of them. The top ten clones hold over 15% of a sample with about 99,000 clones, 89% of them seen once. Study-wide results and caveats: Clonal diversity may have been underestimated in mostly white British donors. Spike-wide coverage was observed for vaccine-associated CD4 TCRs, with dominant responses at 160-218 and 743-854. Baseline testing showed seropositivity in only five to seven AZD1222 recipients.

The input for sequencing was peripheral blood, taken on day 0 of AZD1222 vaccination. The J gene is TRBJ1-4, the V gene TRBV7-7, with a tentative D call TRBD1 (5 bases). The clonotype originates from an adult in good health. DNA of the CDR3: TGTGCCAGCGGGGCCACTAATGAAAAACTGTTTTTT. Translated, it gives CASGATNEKLFF.